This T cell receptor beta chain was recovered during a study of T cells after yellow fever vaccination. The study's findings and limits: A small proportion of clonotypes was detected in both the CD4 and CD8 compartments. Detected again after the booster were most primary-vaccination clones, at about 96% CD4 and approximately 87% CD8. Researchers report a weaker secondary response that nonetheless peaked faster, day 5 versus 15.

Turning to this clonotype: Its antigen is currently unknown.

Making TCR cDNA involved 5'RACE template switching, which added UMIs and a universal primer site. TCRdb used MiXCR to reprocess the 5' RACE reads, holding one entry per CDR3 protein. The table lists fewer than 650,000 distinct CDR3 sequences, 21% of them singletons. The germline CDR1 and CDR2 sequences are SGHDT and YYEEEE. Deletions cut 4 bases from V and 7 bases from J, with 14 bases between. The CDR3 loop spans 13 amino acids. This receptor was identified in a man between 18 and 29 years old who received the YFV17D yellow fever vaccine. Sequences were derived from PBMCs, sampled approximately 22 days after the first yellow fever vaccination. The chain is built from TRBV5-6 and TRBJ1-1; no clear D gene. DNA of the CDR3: TGTGCCAGCAGCCTCCCTCGCAGAGATGAAGCTTTCTTT. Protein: CASSLPRRDEAFF. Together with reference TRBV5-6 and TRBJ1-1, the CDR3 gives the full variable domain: DAGVTQSPTHLIKTRGQQVTLRCSPKSGHDTVSWYQQALGQGPQFIFQYYEEEERQRGNFPDRFSGHQFPNYSSELNVNALLLGDSALYLCASSLPRRDEAFFGQGTRLTVV.